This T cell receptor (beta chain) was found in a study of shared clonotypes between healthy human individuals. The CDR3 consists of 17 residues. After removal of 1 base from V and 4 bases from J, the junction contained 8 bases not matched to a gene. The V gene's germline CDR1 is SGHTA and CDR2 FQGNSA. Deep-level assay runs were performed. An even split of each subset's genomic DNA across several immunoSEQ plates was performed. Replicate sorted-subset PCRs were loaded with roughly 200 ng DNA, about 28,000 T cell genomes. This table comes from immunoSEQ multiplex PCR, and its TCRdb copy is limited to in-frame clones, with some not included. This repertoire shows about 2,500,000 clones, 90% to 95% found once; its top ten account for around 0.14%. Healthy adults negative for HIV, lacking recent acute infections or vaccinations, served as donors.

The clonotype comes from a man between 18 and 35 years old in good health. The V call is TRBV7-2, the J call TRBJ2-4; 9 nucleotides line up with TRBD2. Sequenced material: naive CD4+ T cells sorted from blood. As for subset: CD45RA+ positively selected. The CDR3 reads CASSLDASAGGKNIQYF. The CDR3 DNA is TGTGCCAGCAGCTTAGACGCTAGCGCGGGGGGGAAAAACATTCAGTACTTC.